This is a list of T cell receptor beta chains from one sample in a study of response to subunit inactivated influenza vaccine. Each CDR3 protein gets one entry after TCRdb re-called the RT-PCR reads with MiXCR. The sample lists about 800,000 distinct CDR3 sequences, around 20% seen once, with about 9.4% in the top ten. The sample here was PBMCs from blood, taken around 5 days after vaccination. These receptors were taken from a man aged 45-60 years who received an inactivated influenza vaccine. CDR3s include the opening cysteine and the closing phenylalanine or tryptophan. D genes are given only for firm matches. A clone size is listed for some rows: how often the clone was seen (once, few, many), or a class if it is expanded.

TGTGCCAGCTCACCCATTCCGGGAGAGAAAAACATTCAGTACTTC | CASSPIPGEKNIQYF | TRBV18 | - | TRBJ2-4 | -
TGTGCCAGCAGCCGGGACAGCAATCAGCCCCAGCATTTT | CASSRDSNQPQHF | TRBV12-3/TRBV12-4 | many | TRBJ1-5 | -
TGTGCCAGCAGTTTTAGGTCCCCAAAAGGGCAGTTCTTC | CASSFRSPKGQFF | TRBV12-3/TRBV12-4 | few | TRBJ2-1 | -
TGTGCCAGCAGCCCGGAGACAGGGCGAAACGAGCAGTACTTC | CASSPETGRNEQYF | TRBV4-2 | once | TRBJ2-7 | TRBD1
TGCAGTGCTCGGGGCCGAGCCAAAAACATTCAGTACTTC | CSARGRAKNIQYF | TRBV20-1 | - | TRBJ2-4 | -
TGTGCCAGCAGCTTGGGAGCGGGGGGGTCCTCAGATACGCAGTATTTT | CASSLGAGGSSDTQYF | TRBV5-6 | - | TRBJ2-3 | TRBD2
TGTGCCAGCAAATCGCGGGTGGGGGCTCAGCCCCAGCATTTT | CASKSRVGAQPQHF | TRBV2 | - | TRBJ1-5 | -
TGTGCCAGCAGCTTAGTTGTCGGGGGCGGCGGCGACGACGAGCAGTACTTC | CASSLVVGGGGDDEQYF | TRBV7-6 | - | TRBJ2-7 | -
TGCAGTGCTAGCCGCGAGGGGGGGGTCGAGCAGTACTTC | CSASREGGVEQYF | TRBV20-1 | - | TRBJ2-7 | -
TGTGCCAGCTCACCATTACTGACGGGAGAGACCCAGTACTTC | CASSPLLTGETQYF | TRBV18 | - | TRBJ2-5 | -
TGTGCCAGCAGCTACGTGGGGTGGCTGATGAACACCGGGGAGCTGTTTTTT | CASSYVGWLMNTGELFF | TRBV5-5 | many | TRBJ2-2 | -
TGCAGCGTTGTCACAGCATTGGCGAACACCATATATTTT | CSVVTALANTIYF | TRBV29-1 | - | TRBJ1-3 | -
TGCAGTGCAGTTTCTAGGCGGCGGCGCGACGAGCAGTACTTC | CSAVSRRRRDEQYF | TRBV20-1 | - | TRBJ2-7 | -
TGTGCCACCAGTGATTTGGAGGGGGGGGCCCCAAATGAGCAGTTCTTC | CATSDLEGGAPNEQFF | TRBV24-1 | - | TRBJ2-1 | -
TGTGCCAGCAGTTACCGGGGGCTCAGCTCCTACAATGAGCAGTTCTTC | CASSYRGLSSYNEQFF | TRBV6-5 | few | TRBJ2-1 | -
TGCAGTGCCCTCAGGGACAGGGCGTCCCAAGAGACCCAGTACTTC | CSALRDRASQETQYF | TRBV20-1 | - | TRBJ2-5 | TRBD1
TGCAGTGCTCCCGACATCCCCCCCTACGAGCAGTACTTC | CSAPDIPPYEQYF | TRBV20-1 | few | TRBJ2-7 | -
TGTGCCAGCAGCTCGCCGAGACTCTTGCAGTTCTTC | CASSSPRLLQFF | TRBV7-2 | - | TRBJ2-1 | -
TGCAGCGTTGAAGGCCGGGCAGGGGGCGGCGGGAGAGATTACGAGCAGTACTTC | CSVEGRAGGGGRDYEQYF | TRBV29-1 | - | TRBJ2-7 | -
TGTGCCAGCCGGTTTCACACTGAAGCTTTCTTT | CASRFHTEAFF | TRBV7-9 | - | TRBJ1-1 | -
TGCGCCAGCAGCCAAGTTCTGACCCTAGGTCTTGTTGAGCAGTTCTTC | CASSQVLTLGLVEQFF | TRBV4-1 | - | TRBJ2-1 | -
TGTGCCAGCCAAGAAGGGGCTGGCAATGAGCAGTTCTTC | CASQEGAGNEQFF | TRBV7-9 | - | TRBJ2-1 | -
TGTGCCACCAGACAGGGGGCGGACACTGAAGCTTTCTTT | CATRQGADTEAFF | TRBV10-3 | many | TRBJ1-1 | TRBD1
TGTGCCAGCAGACCCACTAGCGACGAAAGGTACGAGCAGTACTTC | CASRPTSDERYEQYF | TRBV12-3/TRBV12-4 | few | TRBJ2-7 | TRBD2
TGTGCCAGCAGCCAAGTCTCAGGGGCGGGACAGCCCCAGCATTTT | CASSQVSGAGQPQHF | TRBV4-2 | - | TRBJ1-5 | -
TGTGCCACCAGTGACTCGAGACCGGGACAGGTTTACGAGCAGTACTTC | CATSDSRPGQVYEQYF | TRBV24-1 | few | TRBJ2-7 | TRBD1
TGTGCCAGCAGTGAGGTGGGGGGTGGACGTATTCAGTATTTT | CASSEVGGGRIQYF | TRBV25-1 | many | TRBJ2-3 | -
TGTGCCAGCAGGTTCTCGAGGGGAGAGACCCAGTACTTC | CASRFSRGETQYF | TRBV7-2 | - | TRBJ2-5 | -